The subject of this entry is one T cell receptor beta chain. Sequence at one end of the junction differs from germline and may be a read error. The source of the sample is a study of blood T cells in healthy people across ages. The donors, aged roughly 6 to 90, were healthy Caucasians from Russia. The authors isolated at least 6 million PBMCs per sample. A second PCR of 7 to 11 cycles used a sample-barcoded 5' primer and a J-beta primer mix. TCRdb reprocessed the 5' RACE reads with MiXCR, giving one entry per CDR3 protein. The sample includes around 800,000 distinct CDR3 sequences, 55% to 65% of them seen just once. Germline values: CDR1 SGHRS, CDR2 YFSETQ. The CDR3 spans 16 residues.

Sample: blood. The chain uses TRBV5-1 and TRBJ2-3; tentatively, D is TRBD2 (6 bases). The TCR comes from a man aged 30 to 45 in good health. This CDR3 is CTSSAGGDPVTDTQYF. CDR3 nucleotide sequence: TGCACCAGCAGCGCGGGCGGGGACCCCGTAACAGATACGCAGTATTTT.